This T cell receptor beta chain was recorded in a study of blood T cells in healthy people across ages (dated by TCRdb to about 2015). Notes on the research overall: In model experiments, template switching captured about one uniquely barcoded TCR beta cDNA molecule for every two T cells. Age-related changes in TCR beta repertoire diversity were measured in the study by deep sequencing normalized with unique cDNA molecular identifiers. The donors were split into four age groups: young (average about 16 years), middle-aged (roughly 42), aged (roughly 68) and long-lived (over 75). To avoid experimental bias, donors of different ages were distributed randomly across sequencing lanes. For two donors (one aged 18 to 30 and one aged 80 or older), the study analyzed two additional independent replicas of 1 million unique cDNA reads from the same blood draw. Results the study describes overall, beyond this receptor: Compared with the aged group, the long-lived group had more naive CD4+ T cells, fewer expanded clones and increased TCR diversity, suggesting age selection. A strong correlation was found between observed TCR beta diversity and the percentage of naive T cells measured by flow cytometry. Because donor CMV infection status was unknown, age-related changes in expanded clonotypes were potentially confounded. Estimates of total diversity based on one million sequenced T cells were considered lower bounds and underestimates. Observed TCR beta diversity per million T cells fell roughly linearly with age, and a significant reduction was already apparent by age about 43. Because profiling used bulk unsorted PBMCs, naive and antigen-experienced compartments could not be compared conclusively.

Systemically healthy Caucasian individuals from Russia, 35 to 40 in total and aged roughly 6 to 90 years, were included as donors. Around 10 milliliters of peripheral blood were collected from each donor into EDTA-treated Vacutainer tubes. Ficoll-Paque density-gradient centrifugation was used to isolate PBMCs, with at least 7 million obtained per sample. Trizol reagent was used to extract total RNA from PBMCs, with at least 6 micrograms per sample. The percentages of naive CD45RAhigh/CD27high T cells were determined by flow cytometry on a PBMC aliquot from every donor. On this clonotype: This receptor's antigen is unknown. Base qualities were left out, and no much larger clone turns up one base away.

Library generation was performed with 5' RACE. Reads for this sample came from an Illumina HiSeq 2500. A second roughly 6 to 12 cycle PCR used a sample-barcoded 5' primer and a J-beta primer mix. A unique molecular identifier was introduced onto each TCR beta cDNA molecule by a template-switch 5' adaptor carrying 12 random nucleotides. Each sample yielded at least 2.5 million CDR3-containing paired-end reads. The Mint cDNA synthesis kit, primed by a TRBC-specific oligonucleotide, was used to synthesize first-strand cDNA from all RNA. Following uracil-DNA glycosylase treatment, a first 18-cycle PCR with universal primers M1SS and BC2_uni_R was performed on all cDNA. From the authors' description of their analysis: For normalization, 1 million high-quality reads were randomly selected from each sample, with every read carrying a distinct molecular identifier. Instead of being binned into consensus sequences, reads that shared molecular identifiers were thrown out. CDR3 identification, clonotype clustering and error correction used MiTCR with a Q25 quality threshold and the strictest error-elimination algorithm. A nonparametric unseen species model with Euler transformation was used to estimate a lower bound on total TCR beta diversity. TCRdb trimmed the raw reads at Q25, called clones with MiXCR and kept productive beta chains. Every distinct CDR3 protein forms one entry, paired with its most common genes and DNA. The V and J calls and clone size are TCRdb's, not the authors'. This sample comprises about 970,000 distinct CDR3 sequences, 51% of them detected only once. Roughly 23% of the sample goes to the ten largest clones.

From cysteine to phenylalanine, the CDR3 is 14 amino acids long. Only CDR3 DNA remains: 42 bases, in frame from the first base. CDR1 and CDR2 were assigned from the germline V gene as MDHEN and SYDVKM. The junction carries 11 bases between V and J, which are trimmed by 5 bases and 4 bases respectively. Rearrangement joined TRBV28 to TRBJ1-4; no confident D gene assignment can be made. This clonotype was sampled from a woman between 55 and 75 years old in good health. The sample taken for sequencing was blood. The DNA reads as follows: TGTGCCAGCAGTGTACTGACCAGTAATGAAAAACTGTTTTTT. The resulting protein is CASSVLTSNEKLFF.